This TCR beta chain was observed in a study of T cells after yellow fever vaccination. MiXCR was run by TCRdb on the 5' RACE reads, yielding one entry per CDR3 protein. There are about 580,000 distinct CDR3 sequences in the sample; roughly 17% occur only once, and 15% to 20% lies in the top ten. The input for sequencing was PBMCs, taken about 5 days after the first yellow fever vaccination. The sequence was collected from a man aged 18 to 30 who received the YFV17D yellow fever vaccine.

The CDR3 protein is CSVQDRDNEQFF. CDR3 DNA sequence: TGCAGCGTTCAGGACAGGGACAATGAGCAGTTCTTC. The chain links TRBV29-1 to TRBJ2-1; 8 bases align to TRBD1. CDR3 length: 12 residues. Germline CDR1 is SQVTM and CDR2 is ANQGSEA. V lost 5 bases, J lost 5 bases, and 2 bases stayed unmatched.